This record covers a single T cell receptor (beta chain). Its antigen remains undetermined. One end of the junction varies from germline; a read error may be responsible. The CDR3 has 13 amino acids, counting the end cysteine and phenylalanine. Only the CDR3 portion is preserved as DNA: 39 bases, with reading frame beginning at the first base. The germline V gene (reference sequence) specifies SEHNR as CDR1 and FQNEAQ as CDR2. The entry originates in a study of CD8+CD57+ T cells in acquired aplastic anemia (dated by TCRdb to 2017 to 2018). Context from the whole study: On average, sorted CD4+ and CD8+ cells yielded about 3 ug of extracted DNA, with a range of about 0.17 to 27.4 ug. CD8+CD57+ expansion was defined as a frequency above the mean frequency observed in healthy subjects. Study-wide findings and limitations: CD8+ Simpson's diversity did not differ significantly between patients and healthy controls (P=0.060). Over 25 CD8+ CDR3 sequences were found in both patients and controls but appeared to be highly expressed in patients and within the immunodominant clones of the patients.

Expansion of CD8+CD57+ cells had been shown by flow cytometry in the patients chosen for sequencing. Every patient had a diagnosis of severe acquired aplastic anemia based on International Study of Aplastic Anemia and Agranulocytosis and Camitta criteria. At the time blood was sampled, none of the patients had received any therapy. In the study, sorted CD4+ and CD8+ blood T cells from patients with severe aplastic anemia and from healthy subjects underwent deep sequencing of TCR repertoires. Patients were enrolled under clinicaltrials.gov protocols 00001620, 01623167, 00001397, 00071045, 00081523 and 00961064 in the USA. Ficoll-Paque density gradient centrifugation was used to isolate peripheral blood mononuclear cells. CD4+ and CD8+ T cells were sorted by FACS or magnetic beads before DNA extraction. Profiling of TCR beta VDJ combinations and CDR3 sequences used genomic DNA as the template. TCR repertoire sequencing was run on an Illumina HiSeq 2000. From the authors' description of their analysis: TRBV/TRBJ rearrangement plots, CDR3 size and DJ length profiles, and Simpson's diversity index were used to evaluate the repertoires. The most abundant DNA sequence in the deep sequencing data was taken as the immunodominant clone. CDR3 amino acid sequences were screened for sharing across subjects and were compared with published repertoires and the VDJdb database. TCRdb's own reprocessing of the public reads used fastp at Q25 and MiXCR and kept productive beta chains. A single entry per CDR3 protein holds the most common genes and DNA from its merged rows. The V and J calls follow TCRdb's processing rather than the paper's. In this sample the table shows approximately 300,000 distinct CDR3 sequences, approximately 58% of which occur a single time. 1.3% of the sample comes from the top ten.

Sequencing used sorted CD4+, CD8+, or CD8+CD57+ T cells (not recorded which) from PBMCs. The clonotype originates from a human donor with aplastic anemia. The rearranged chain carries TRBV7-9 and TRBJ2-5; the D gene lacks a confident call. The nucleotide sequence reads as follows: TGTGCCAGCAGCCCGAGAGCCCAAAAGACCCAGTACTTC. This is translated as CASSPRAQKTQYF.